This entry lists 18 T cell receptor beta chains sequenced from one sample in a study of vaccination and CD4 T cells after COVID-19. The antigens for these receptors are not known. Treatment in this sample: approximately nine-day PBMC culture with coronavirus spike peptide pools or control peptides (ViraFEST assay). During the years 2011-2018, before the COVID-19 pandemic, the unexposed donor's CD4+ T cells were collected. The study sequenced cultured CD4+ T cell DNA using the Oncomine TCR Beta short-read assay. One entry per CDR3 protein results from TCRdb running MiXCR on the PCR reads. The profile shows about 6,900 distinct CDR3 sequences, around 25% of them singletons. The specimen sequenced was CD4+ T cells from blood, cultured in vitro. The receptor set was obtained from a human donor in good health.

This chain uses TRBV7-9 with TRBJ1-5; a possible D gene is TRBD1 (5 bases). Germline V gene lookup returns CDR1 SEHNR and CDR2 FQNEAQ (reference sequence). The CDR3 has 12 amino acids. V lost 4 bases, J lost 7 bases, and 8 bases lay in between. The CDR3 nucleotides read TGTGCCAGCAGCTCACAGGACCAGCCCCAGCATTTT. Residues: CASSSQDQPQHF.

V is TRBV6-1 and J is TRBJ2-1; 8 bases are shared with TRBD1. Germline V gene sequence: CDR1 MNHNS, CDR2 SASEGT. Losses at the gene ends were 5 bases for V and 7 bases for J; bases not matched to a gene: 7. This CDR3 spans 14 amino acids. The CDR3 protein is CASSPRTGMNEQFF. The CDR3 DNA sequence: TGTGCCAGCAGTCCTCGGACAGGGATGAATGAGCAGTTCTTC.

This chain joins TRBV7-6 and TRBJ1-1; D gene uncertain. The CDR3 totals 13 residues. Germline V lookup: CDR1 SGHVS, CDR2 FNYEAQ. Trimming removed 1 base at V and 8 bases at J, with 11 bases between. In DNA form, the CDR3 reads TGTGCCAGCAGCTTAGAATTGGGTGGCGAAGCTTTCTTT. As protein: CASSLELGGEAFF.

This clonotype turned up a few times. CDR3 DNA: TGTGCCAGCAGCCAAGAGACGGCGGGGAACCGGGGGGAGCTGTTTTTT. Protein product: CASSQETAGNRGELFF. This chain joins TRBV4-2 and TRBJ2-2; D perhaps matches TRBD2 (6 bases). Trimming stripped 0 bases from V and 8 bases from J, with 16 bases between. The germline V gene has CDR1 LGHNA and CDR2 YNFKEQ. This CDR3 has 16 amino acids.

This chain connects TRBV2 to TRBJ1-5; 7 bases map to TRBD1. Germline V gene lookup returns CDR1 SNHLY and CDR2 FYNNEI. The CDR3 contains 15 residues. V gave up 6 bases and J gave up 5 bases; unmatched junction bases: 10. CDR3 bases: TGTGCCAGCAGCCAACACCGGGACAGCCATCAGCCCCAGCATTTT. This translates into CASSQHRDSHQPQHF.

In its sample, this clonotype is medium-sized. The gene calls are TRBV20-1 and TRBJ2-5; 10 bases fit TRBD1. The V and J ends lost 5 bases and 5 bases, in that order; junction bases with no gene match: 5. Germline V gives CDR1 DFQATT, CDR2 SNEGSKA (reference sequence). The CDR3 is 13 residues long. For the CDR3, the DNA is TGCAGTGCTCCCGGGACAGGGGTTGAGACCCAGTACTTC. Translating gives CSAPGTGVETQYF.

This clonotype has just a few counts. The CDR3 region has the DNA TGCAGTGCTATAGCGACAGTAGGATGGGAGACCCAGTACTTC. The encoded protein is CSAIATVGWETQYF. The chain recombines TRBV20-1 with TRBJ2-5; either TRBD1 or TRBD2 may fit D (5 bases each). This CDR3 has 14 amino acids. V lost 4 bases, J lost 5 bases, and 17 bases lay in between. Germline V CDR1 and CDR2: DFQATT, SNEGSKA (reference sequence).

The chain links TRBV5-1 to TRBJ2-3; D is unresolved. Germline CDR1 is SGHRS and CDR2 is YFSETQ. This CDR3 contains 15 residues. Trimming cost V 4 bases and J 3 bases, with 15 bases left between them. In DNA, the CDR3 is TGCGCCAGCAGCCCTGGGGTTGTGGGTACAGATACGCAGTATTTT. The encoded protein is CASSPGVVGTDTQYF.

In its sample, this clonotype was seen a few times. The chain couples TRBV10-3 to TRBJ1-3; no definite D call. The V gene's germline CDR1 is ENHRY and CDR2 SYGVKD. There are 13 residues in the CDR3. V shed 8 bases and J shed 1 base, with 9 bases lying between them. Here the CDR3 reads CAISAVSGNTIYF. For the CDR3, the DNA is TGTGCCATCTCGGCCGTGTCTGGAAACACCATATATTTT.

The chain is built from TRBV5-1 and TRBJ1-2; D may be TRBD1 (6 bases). The CDR3 spans 14 residues. The V gene lost 4 bases and the J gene lost 4 bases, with 14 bases spanning the gap. Germline values: CDR1 SGHRS, CDR2 YFSETQ. The CDR3 spells CASSDRQAGYGYTF. The CDR3 DNA follows: TGCGCCAGCAGCGACCGACAGGCGGGCTATGGCTACACCTTC.

This clonotype has only a few counts. The chain combines TRBV10-2 with TRBJ1-2; D is uncertain. Trimming cost V 7 bases and J 3 bases, with 24 bases left between them. The CDR3 length is 17 residues. CDR1 WSHSY and CDR2 SAAADI come from the germline V gene. CDR3 bases: TGCGCCAGCATCCCAACGGTAGGACGGCCGAAAGACTATGGCTACACCTTC. The encoded protein is CASIPTVGRPKDYGYTF.

The chain combines TRBV5-4 with TRBJ1-1; TRBD1 aligns across 8 bases. CDR3 size: 14 residues. Per germline, CDR1 SGHNT and CDR2 YYREEE (reference sequence). J was trimmed by 7 bases and V by 4 bases; bases with no gene match: 9. CDR3 residues: CASSPRDRRNEAFF. The CDR3, as DNA: TGTGCCAGCAGCCCTAGGGACAGGAGAAATGAAGCTTTCTTT.

This clonotype was counted a few times. The genes are TRBV20-1 and TRBJ1-1; 7 bases agree with TRBD1. Germline values: CDR1 DFQATT, CDR2 SNEGSKA (reference sequence). V shed 4 bases and J 1 base; nucleotides not matched to a gene: 0. The CDR3 consists of 12 residues. CDR3 amino acids: CSATGGNTEAFF. CDR3 sequence (DNA): TGCAGTGCTACAGGGGGGAACACTGAAGCTTTCTTT.

V gene TRBV6-1 combines with J gene TRBJ2-1; D uncertain. Trimming pared 1 base from V and 5 bases from J, leaving 9 bases between. CDR3 size: 14 residues. Germline-derived CDR1 and CDR2 are MNHNS and SASEGT. CDR3 residues: CASSEVARNNEQFF. CDR3 nucleotides: TGTGCCAGCAGTGAAGTGGCGCGAAACAATGAGCAGTTCTTC.

In its sample, this clonotype was seen a few times. V and J are TRBV11-2 and TRBJ1-2; D is unclear. Germline CDR1 SGHAT, CDR2 FQNNGV. CDR3 length: 16 amino acids. Trimming left V 5 bases short and J 0 bases short, with 16 bases between. The DNA of the CDR3 is TGTGCCAGCAGCCCCCTCAGGAATATTTCTAACTATGGCTACACCTTC. Protein product: CASSPLRNISNYGYTF.

This chain connects TRBV7-3 to TRBJ2-1; weak D call: TRBD2 (5 bases). V lost 5 bases to trimming and J lost 7 bases, with 9 bases between them. The CDR3 sequence is 12 residues long. Germline V lookup: CDR1 SGHTA, CDR2 FQGTGA. The CDR3 spells CASSEGRNEQFF. CDR3 in DNA: TGTGCCAGCAGCGAGGGCCGTAATGAGCAGTTCTTC. The full variable domain, completed using reference TRBV7-3 and TRBJ2-1, is GAGVSQTPSNKVTEKGKYVELRCDPISGHTALYWYRQSLGQGPEFLIYFQGTGAADDSGLPNDRFFAVRPEGSVSTLKIQRTERGDSAVYLCASSEGRNEQFFGPGTRLTVL.

This clonotype occurred a few times. This chain links TRBV7-3 with TRBJ1-1; D might be TRBD1 (5 bases). The CDR3 loop spans 17 amino acids. The germline V and J ends were trimmed by 0 bases and 3 bases, with 17 bases remaining between them. The V gene's germline CDR1 is SGHTA and CDR2 FQGTGA. For the CDR3, the DNA is TGTGCCAGCAGCTTAACATCCCGGCCCGGGGGGTACACTGAAGCTTTCTTT. Translated, it gives CASSLTSRPGGYTEAFF.

The table lists this clonotype with a few counts. The chain carries TRBV20-1 and TRBJ2-4, with D perhaps TRBD1 (6 bases). There are 13 residues in the CDR3. Between the trimmed V and J ends, which lost 3 bases and 5 bases, there was a span of 11 bases. Germline V gene lookup returns CDR1 DFQATT and CDR2 SNEGSKA (reference sequence). The CDR3 DNA follows: TGCAGTGCTAGCCGGGACACCCAAAACATTCAGTACTTC. Its translation: CSASRDTQNIQYF.